The TCR beta chain under discussion was sequenced for a study of blood T cell repertoires in COVID-19. Whole-study context: Specimens from acute and convalescent COVID-19 originated in the United States, Italy and Spain.

Original processing notes: Amplifying reference gene primers gave estimates of nucleated cell counts. This table comes from immunoSEQ multiplex PCR, and its TCRdb copy is limited to in-frame clones, with some not included. V and J calls and clone size are given by that table; D and trimming were obtained from the DNA. The sample yields under 300,000 clones, under 85% seen once. Trimming stripped 0 bases from V and 6 bases from J, with 8 bases between. The length of the CDR3 is 13 residues. Germline CDR1 is LGHDT and CDR2 is YNNKEL (reference sequence). This TCR was recovered from a woman aged 40 to 50 with active or convalescent COVID-19. The chain recombines TRBV3-1 (or the pseudogene TRBV3-2) with TRBJ1-1; the D is unclear. The sample taken for sequencing was peripheral blood. For the CDR3, the DNA is TGTGCCAGCAGCCAAGATGGTGGAGCTGAAGCTTTCTTT. Protein product: CASSQDGGAEAFF.